A single sample gave rise to the 29 T cell receptor beta chains below, sequenced in a study of OX40 agonist ivuxolimab in advanced cancers. Assay: immunoSEQ multiplex PCR; the TCRdb copy retains only in-frame clones and omits some. The profile shows 70,000 to 90,000 clones, approximately 86% of them singletons. This material consisted of CD4+ or CD8+ T cells sorted from blood, taken in a trial of the OX40 agonist ivuxolimab. These receptors were taken from an adult with an advanced solid tumor such as melanoma, head and neck, liver or kidney cancer.

This rearrangement joins TRBV28 to TRBJ1-1; 7 bases are a match to TRBD1. J lost 7 bases, V lost 7 bases, and 15 bases had no gene match. Germline loops: CDR1 MDHEN, CDR2 SYDVKM. The CDR3 length is 15 residues. The CDR3 reads CASIYRTSGGNEAFF. DNA of the CDR3: TGTGCCAGCATCTACAGGACGTCAGGGGGGAATGAAGCTTTCTTT.

This rearrangement joins TRBV11-3 to TRBJ2-1; weak D call: TRBD2 (6 bases). Deletions cut 5 bases from V and 7 bases from J, with 15 bases between. The CDR3 has 14 residues. Germline V gene sequence: CDR1 SGHNT, CDR2 YENEEA. CDR3 amino acids: CASSLLTSLNEQFF. The CDR3 DNA sequence: TGTGCCAGCAGCCTCCTGACTAGTTTGAATGAGCAGTTCTTC. Drawing the rest from reference TRBV11-3 and TRBJ2-1, the complete variable domain is EAGVVQSPRYKIIEKKQPVAFWCNPISGHNTLYWYLQNLGQGPELLIRYENEEAVDDSQLPKDRFSAERLKGVDSTLKIQPAELGDSAVYLCASSLLTSLNEQFFGPGTRLTVL.

J is TRBJ2-7 and V is TRBV6-1; D might be TRBD2 (5 bases). V was cut by 1 base and J by 4 bases, with 23 bases left in between. CDR1 and CDR2 from the germline V gene are MNHNS and SASEGT. The CDR3 extends over 18 amino acids. The CDR3 coding sequence is TGTGCCAGCAGTGAAGTATATTGGGGTGGACGGGATTTATACGAGCAGTACTTC. Translating it yields CASSEVYWGGRDLYEQYF.

The V and J genes are TRBV7-3 and TRBJ2-7; 14 bases line up with TRBD2. Germline lookup yields CDR1 SGHTA and CDR2 FQGTGA. The CDR3 runs to 15 residues. Unmatched junction bases numbered 9, after V lost 5 bases and J lost 9 bases. The CDR3 spells CASSAGGLAGVWQYF. In nucleotides, the CDR3 is TGTGCCAGCAGCGCCGGGGGACTAGCGGGAGTTTGGCAGTACTTC.

The chain is built from TRBV28 and TRBJ1-2, with 7 positions matching TRBD1. This CDR3 is built from 13 residues. Trimming at V came to 8 bases and at J to 3 bases, leaving 6 bases not matched to a gene. Germline V gives CDR1 MDHEN, CDR2 SYDVKM. Here the CDR3 DNA reads TGTGCCAGCCTAGACAGGGCGGACTATGGCTACACCTTC. The encoded protein is CASLDRADYGYTF.

CDR3 protein: CASNRQDQETQYF. In nucleotides, the CDR3 is TGTGCCAGCAATCGACAGGACCAAGAGACCCAGTACTTC. The rearrangement links TRBV9 to TRBJ2-5; maybe TRBD1 (6 bases). The CDR3 loop spans 13 amino acids. Germline CDR1 reads SGDLS; CDR2 reads YYNGEE. Trimming took off 6 bases at V and 0 bases at J, with 9 bases between the two ends.

The V and J genes are TRBV7-3 and TRBJ1-2, with TRBD1 matching 8 bases. This CDR3 has 13 residues. Per germline, CDR1 SGHTA and CDR2 FQGTGA. V dropped 5 bases and J dropped 6; count of bases not matched to a gene: 5. CDR3 bases: TGTGCCAGCAGCGCCGACAGGGGTGATGGCTACACCTTC. As protein: CASSADRGDGYTF.

The chain links TRBV5-1 to TRBJ1-3; 9 bases match TRBD1. CDR1 and CDR2 (germline): SGHRS, YFSETQ. The CDR3 is made up of 14 amino acids. J was trimmed by 8 bases and V by 4 bases; bases with no gene match: 7. CDR3 amino acids: CASSPGTGRDTIYF. CDR3 sequence (DNA): TGCGCCAGCAGCCCCGGGACAGGGAGGGACACCATATATTTT.

The CDR3 nucleotides read TGTGCCAGCAGCTTCGGACAGGTCAATCAGCCCCAGCATTTT. It specifies CASSFGQVNQPQHF. V gene TRBV5-6 combines with J gene TRBJ1-5; 7 nucleotides align to TRBD1. The CDR3 has 14 amino acids. The germline V gene encodes CDR1 SGHDT and CDR2 YYEEEE. Trimming removed 2 bases from V and 3 bases from J; junction bases left unmatched: 2.

The chain links TRBV5-1 to TRBJ2-7; D unresolved. Trimming cost V 0 bases and J 1 base, with 14 bases left between them. This CDR3 is built from 16 residues. Germline loops: CDR1 SGHRS, CDR2 YFSETQ. This CDR3 reads CASSLDPRRSSYEQYF. CDR3 DNA sequence: TGCGCCAGCAGCTTGGATCCCCGGCGGAGTTCCTACGAGCAGTACTTC.

This sequence joins TRBV7-7 and TRBJ2-2; a possible D gene is TRBD1 (6 bases). The CDR3 extends over 13 amino acids. Germline-derived CDR1 and CDR2 are SSHAT and FNYEAQ (reference sequence). Written as DNA, the CDR3 is TGTGCTAGTGCAGGGGCGAACACCGGGGAGCTGTTTTTT. Amino acid sequence: CASAGANTGELFF.

The chain has TRBV10-1 and TRBJ2-3; 12 bases match TRBD2. With V trimmed by 3 bases and J by 3 bases, 4 bases remained unmatched. The CDR3 is 16 residues long. Looked up from germline, CDR1 is WNHNN and CDR2 is SYGVQD (reference sequence). The CDR3 region is CASSDPGTSGTDTQYF. Written as DNA, the CDR3 is TGCGCCAGCAGTGATCCCGGGACTAGCGGGACAGATACGCAGTATTTT.

The V and J genes are TRBV27 and TRBJ2-7; D possibly corresponds to TRBD1 (5 bases). The CDR3 has 13 residues. V shed 8 bases and J shed 3 bases, with 14 bases lying between them. The germline gives CDR1 MNHEY, CDR2 SMNVEV (reference sequence). CDR3 coding DNA: TGTGCCAGCTCATTAGGGGCGTACTACGAGCAGTACTTC. Its protein is CASSLGAYYEQYF.

The chain has TRBV18 and TRBJ2-5, with 7 bases matching TRBD1. V trimming: 6 bases; J trimming: 0 bases; junction bases outside the gene matches: 4. The CDR3 extends over 14 amino acids. Germline V gene lookup returns CDR1 KGHSH and CDR2 LQKENI. The CDR3 DNA is TGTGCCAGCTCCTCGACAGGGTACCAAGAGACCCAGTACTTC. This sequence encodes CASSSTGYQETQYF.

This clone was detected only once. V gene TRBV11-3 combines with J gene TRBJ2-2; TRBD2 matches at 7 bases. With 3 bases clipped from V and 0 bases from J, the junction kept 1 base outside the gene matches. The CDR3 contains 15 residues. The germline CDR1 and CDR2 sequences are SGHNT and YENEEA. Here the CDR3 reads CASSFAGANTGELFF. Written as DNA, the CDR3 is TGTGCCAGCAGCTTTGCGGGAGCGAACACCGGGGAGCTGTTTTTT.

The rearrangement uses TRBV27 and TRBJ2-6, with D maybe TRBD1 (6 bases). Deletions cut 2 bases from V and 4 bases from J, with 9 bases between. Germline V gene lookup returns CDR1 MNHEY and CDR2 SMNVEV (reference sequence). The CDR3 has 15 amino acids. DNA of the CDR3: TGTGCCAGCAGTTTAACAGGGCCGGGGGCCAACGTCCTGACTTTC. Its protein is CASSLTGPGANVLTF. Drawing the rest from reference TRBV27 and TRBJ2-6, the complete variable domain is EAQVTQNPRYLITVTGKKLTVTCSQNMNHEYMSWYRQDPGLGLRQIYYSMNVEVTDKGDVPEGYKVSRKEKRNFPLILESPSPNQTSLYFCASSLTGPGANVLTFGAGSRLTVL.

This clone was observed a handful of times. The genes are TRBV5-6 and TRBJ2-1; 7 positions match TRBD2. Germline V CDR1 and CDR2: SGHDT, YYEEEE. CDR3 size: 15 residues. After removal of 1 base from V and 4 bases from J, the junction contained 5 bases not matched to a gene. The CDR3 spells CASSLSASGYNEQFF. The CDR3 nucleotides are TGTGCCAGCAGCTTGTCGGCTAGCGGATACAATGAGCAGTTCTTC. The full variable domain, rest sourced from reference TRBV5-6 and TRBJ2-1, is DAGVTQSPTHLIKTRGQQVTLRCSPKSGHDTVSWYQQALGQGPQFIFQYYEEEERQRGNFPDRFSGHQFPNYSSELNVNALLLGDSALYLCASSLSASGYNEQFFGPGTRLTVL.

This clone appeared once. The genes are TRBV4-1 and TRBJ1-1, with 12 bases aligning to TRBD1. CDR1 MGHRA and CDR2 YSYEKL come from the germline V gene. J gave up 0 bases and V 4 bases, and 3 bases lay outside the gene matches. CDR3 size: 16 residues. The chain's CDR3 is CASSRGQGAMNTEAFF. In DNA form, the CDR3 reads TGCGCCAGCAGCCGGGGACAGGGGGCGATGAACACTGAAGCTTTCTTT.

This clone appeared a few times. CDR3 residues: CASSLQTDSPLHF. The CDR3 DNA follows: TGCGCCAGCAGCCTCCAGACCGACTCACCCCTCCACTTT. The chain couples TRBV4-1 to TRBJ1-6; D ambiguous. The V gene's germline CDR1 is MGHRA and CDR2 YSYEKL. This CDR3 has 13 amino acids. Trimming cost V 4 bases and J 10 bases, with 11 bases left between them.

This clone is a singleton in its sample. The V gene is TRBV5-8, the J gene TRBJ1-2; 11 nucleotides match TRBD1. Germline-derived CDR1 and CDR2 are SGHTS and YDEGEE. The junction had 4 bases not matched to a gene; V was cut back by 5 bases and J by 4 bases. The CDR3 has 14 residues. CDR3 nucleotides: TGTGCCAGCAGGGGGACAGGGGGTCCCTATGGCTACACCTTC. This sequence encodes CASRGTGGPYGYTF.

The rearrangement uses TRBV30 and TRBJ2-7; 12 positions agree with TRBD2. Losses at the gene ends were 2 bases for V and 7 bases for J; bases not matched to a gene: 12. The CDR3 sequence is 16 residues long. Germline V gene data show CDR1 as GTSNPN and CDR2 as SVGIG (reference sequence). CDR3 nucleotides: TGTGCCTGGAGTTCCCCTAAGACTAGCGGGAGAGGGGAGCAGTACTTC. Translated, it gives CAWSSPKTSGRGEQYF. Supplemented by reference TRBV30 and TRBJ2-7, the full variable domain reads SQTIHQWPATLVQPVGSPLSLECTVEGTSNPNLYWYRQAAGRGLQLLFYSVGIGQISSEVPQNLSASRPQDRQFILSSKKLLLSDSGFYLCAWSSPKTSGRGEQYFGPGTRLTVT.

This chain connects TRBV18 to TRBJ1-2; 8 bases are a match to TRBD1. V lost 1 base and J lost 5; bases outside the gene matches: 3. Germline V gene sequence: CDR1 KGHSH, CDR2 LQKENI. The CDR3 contains 14 residues. Here the CDR3 DNA reads TGTGCCAGCTCACCACGTGGACAGGGTTATGGCTACACCTTC. This encodes CASSPRGQGYGYTF.

The chain recombines TRBV6-1 with TRBJ2-5, with D perhaps TRBD2 (5 bases). The V gene's germline CDR1 is MNHNS and CDR2 SASEGT. V lost 2 bases, J lost 5 bases, and 15 bases lay in between. The CDR3 sequence is 15 residues long. This CDR3 is CASSENPSRRETQYF. Here the CDR3 DNA reads TGTGCCAGCAGTGAAAACCCGAGTAGGAGGGAGACCCAGTACTTC.

This sequence joins TRBV5-4 and TRBJ1-1; D perhaps matches TRBD1 (5 bases). This CDR3 spans 14 amino acids. V lost 4 bases and J lost 4, with 14 bases in between. The germline gives CDR1 SGHNT, CDR2 YYREEE (reference sequence). The CDR3 coding sequence is TGTGCCAGCAGCCCTGCGGGGGGGGTCACTGAAGCTTTCTTT. It codes for CASSPAGGVTEAFF.

The chain has TRBV11-2 and TRBJ2-5; D is perhaps TRBD2 (5 bases). The ends were cut back, 4 bases at V and 0 bases at J, with 9 bases in the middle. The CDR3 is 14 residues long. Per the germline V gene, CDR1 is SGHAT and CDR2 is FQNNGV. CDR3 amino acids: CASSSRAYQETQYF. The CDR3 bases are TGTGCCAGCAGCTCGCGGGCGTACCAAGAGACCCAGTACTTC.

This chain joins TRBV10-3 and TRBJ1-2; TRBD1 matches at 7 bases. The CDR3 totals 13 residues. The J segment lost 7 bases and the V segment lost 6 bases, leaving 8 bases of the junction unmatched. The germline CDR1 and CDR2 sequences are ENHRY and SYGVKD. DNA for the CDR3: TGTGCCATCAGCTTCGACAGGGCCGCTGGCTACACCTTC. It translates to CAISFDRAAGYTF.

This rearrangement joins TRBV19 to TRBJ2-3; the D is unclear. CDR3 size: 14 residues. CDR1 is LNHDA and CDR2 is SQIVND in the germline V gene (reference sequence). The germline V and J ends were trimmed by 5 bases and 1 base, with 10 bases remaining between them. DNA for the CDR3: TGTGCCAGTAGTGTGGGAACTGGCACAGATACGCAGTATTTT. Its protein product is CASSVGTGTDTQYF.

The chain combines TRBV7-2 with TRBJ2-3; D unclear. This CDR3 is built from 14 residues. Looked up from germline, CDR1 is SGHTA and CDR2 is FQGNSA. Trimming took off 1 base at V and 0 bases at J, with 5 bases between the two ends. This chain's CDR3 is CASSLGVSTDTQYF. CDR3 DNA: TGTGCCAGCAGCTTAGGTGTCAGCACAGATACGCAGTATTTT.

The chain has TRBV11-2 and TRBJ2-7; D is possibly TRBD2 (7 bases). Germline CDR1 and CDR2: SGHAT and FQNNGV. The CDR3 has 14 amino acids. Trimming shortened V by 1 base and J by 5 bases, and 12 bases separated the two germline ends. The CDR3 DNA reads TGTGCCAGCAGCTTAGCGGGGGGCCGTGACGAGCAGTACTTC. Its translation: CASSLAGGRDEQYF.